The TCR beta chain described here comes from a study of T cells in narcolepsy. General study points: HCRT-specific and TRIB2-specific autoreactive clonotypes appeared among same-patient CSF and blood CD4+ clonotypes. Reportedly, autoreactive clonotypes were serially detected in patients' blood but not controls'.

Germline loops: CDR1 MNHNS, CDR2 SASEGT. The CDR3 length is 14 residues. Trimming pared 4 bases from V and 4 bases from J, leaving 11 bases between. Libraries were prepared by immunoSEQ multiplex PCR; TCRdb keeps only in-frame clonotypes and omits some of them. This sample yields around 31,000 clones, of which approximately 78% are seen a single time; 1.2% belongs to the top ten. Remarks on this clone: Its specificity is not known.

The sample taken for sequencing was CD45RA- memory CD4+ T cells from PBMCs. This sequence was found in a human donor with narcolepsy. The chain links TRBV6-1 to TRBJ2-1, with TRBD1 as a possible D gene (5 bases). The chain's CDR3 is CASSAGNKYNEQFF. CDR3 DNA: TGTGCCAGCAGTGCAGGGAACAAGTACAATGAGCAGTTCTTC.